Sequencing of this T cell receptor beta chain was carried out in a study of shared clonotypes between healthy human individuals. Across the study: Per donor, CD8 memory used one plate, CD8 naive used two, CD4 memory used three and CD4 naive used three. Broader study findings: How much donors shared clonotypes was expected to be affected by sequencing depth.

Naive CD8 cells were CD45RO-negative, positively selected for CCR7, excluding terminally differentiated effector memory CD45RA+ cells. The run depth of the assay was deep. Original handling: Junction-only sequences without quality scores came from ImmunoSEQ, so filtering differed. Assay: immunoSEQ multiplex PCR; the TCRdb copy retains only in-frame clones and omits some. The V and J calls and clone size are taken from that table; D and trimming were inferred from the DNA. The data contain about 2.1 million clones, over 85% of them singletons. A word on this clone: The antigen is undetermined.

V was cut by 4 bases and J by 4 bases, with 18 bases left in between. The V gene's germline CDR1 is SGHNT and CDR2 YYREEE (reference sequence). The CDR3 covers 15 residues. The receptor was isolated from a man younger than 35 in good health. Some clones in this sample may be carry-over from other donors' samples. Sequencing input: naive CD8+ T cells from PBMCs. The V gene is TRBV5-4, the J gene TRBJ2-7; D may correspond to TRBD1 or TRBD2 (5 bases each). The CDR3 nucleotides read TGTGCCAGCAGCCCTCTGAAGGAATGGGGGTACGAGCAGTACTTC. Residues: CASSPLKEWGYEQYF.